Detailed here is one T cell receptor (beta chain). The target of this receptor is not known. Per-base qualities were not stored, and no clone one base away is much larger. This specimen belongs to a study of T cell responses to AZD1222 COVID-19 vaccine (dated by TCRdb to the early 2020s). Concerning the study at large: A total of over 230 trial participants underwent TCR sequencing, of whom nearly 210 had received two doses of AZD1222 and around 26 had received two doses of the MenACWY control vaccine. Enrollment into the trials was organized by age into subgroups of 18-55, 56-69 and 70-plus years, and those subgroups contained about 150, 27 and 61 TCR-sequenced participants, respectively.

Its CDR3 holds 16 amino acids, cysteine through phenylalanine. CDR3 DNA only is kept here, 48 bases in frame from base 1. At the junction V is shortened by 1 base and J by 4 bases, with 16 bases in between. CDR1 LGHNA and CDR2 YSLEER are derived from the germline V gene. According to the study, the label for this sample's time point signals: about 28 days (+/-7) after the second vaccine dose. AZD1222 recipients whose second dose came at about 4 weeks and those whose second dose came at about 12 weeks were combined into one group, since spike-specific TCR depth and breadth did not differ between the two schedules. Samples from vaccinated people were obtained from the UK trials COV001 and COV002, which included a single-blind randomized controlled phase 2/3 trial of AZD1222 (ChAdOx1 nCoV-19) in healthy adults. For TCRbeta chain sequencing, PBMC samples were collected from trial participants at day 0 and at day 28 after the second dose.

The CDR3 regions of human TCRbeta chains were analyzed by immunosequencing. As for the authors' bioinformatics: TCRs in the repertoires were matched against a reference library of SARS-CoV-2-specific TCRs that had been generated with the MIRA antigen-specificity platform. Breadth was defined as the fraction of unique TCRs that were SARS-CoV-2-associated, and depth was defined as the fraction of total T cells that were SARS-CoV-2-associated. Using the MIRA data, each spike-specific TCR was mapped to the spike region that the TCR reacts to and placed in a CD4 or CD8 class. Log10-transformed breadth and depth values were compared by one-way ANOVA with Sidak's multiple comparisons tests. What TCRdb holds here is the immuneACCESS table cut down to in-frame rearrangements. Part of the clones is not present; checked against another copy, under half of the missing clones reflect an unresolved V gene, and the others are unexplained. Clonal size and the V and J genes are those of that table, whereas D and trimming came from the DNA. This sample gives more than 120,000 clones in total; 85% to 95% of them show up just once. About a tenth of the sample is taken by the ten largest.

Broad study findings and their caveats: Nearly half of unique spike-specific TCRs reportedly recognized epitopes outside regions mutated in the B.1.351 and B.1.1.7 variants. In the small 56-69-year group, the increase in depth fell short of significance, most likely because of low power. Participants were mostly white British and included more females than males, and it was suggested by the authors that clonal diversity may have been underestimated. Because no samples from the day 14 peak response were available, repertoires could be characterized only after the peak T cell response. Spike-specific TCR breadth and depth rose significantly after two AZD1222 doses compared with day 0 and with MenACWY recipients. The whole spike protein was spanned by vaccine-associated CD4 TCRs, and dominant responses were seen in regions 160-218 and 743-854. Conclusions about previously exposed vaccinees were limited because only six or seven AZD1222 recipients were SARS-CoV-2 seropositive at baseline.

The receptor comes from an adult who received the AZD1222 COVID-19 vaccine. Recombination connected TRBV4-3 to TRBJ1-1; there is no confident call for the D gene. Material: peripheral blood, obtained 28 days after the second AZD1222 dose. The nucleotides are TGCGCCAGCAGCCAAGCCGTTACACTGGCGGGCACTGAAGCTTTCTTT. Its protein is CASSQAVTLAGTEAFF.